The clone carrying this TCR beta chain has just one count. Its target is not known. This sample is drawn from a study of shared clonotypes between healthy human individuals. Across the whole study: The people who gave samples were a couple of women and three men aged 18 to 49. General observations from the study: Memory subsets had estimated richness that was generally smaller than that of naive subsets. Clonotypes shared by all four sorted-subset donors had higher generation probabilities than non-shared clonotypes.

Germline V gene lookup returns CDR1 LNHDA and CDR2 SQIVND (reference sequence). The CDR3 runs to 14 residues. The ends were cut back, 3 bases at V and 1 base at J, with 10 bases in the middle. Measured with immunoSEQ multiplex PCR; TCRdb has only the in-frame clones, and not every one. The data contain around 690,000 clones, 80% to 95% of them singletons. The sequence derives from a man younger than 30 in good health. Some clones in this sample may be carry-over from other donors' samples. Sequenced sample: memory CD8+ T cells from PBMCs. Noted subset: CD45RO+ cells pooled with CCR7-negative TemRA cells. The V and J genes are TRBV19 and TRBJ2-7, with D perhaps matching TRBD2 (6 bases). The CDR3 bases are TGTGCCAGTAGTATGGGGGGACCATCCTACGAGCAGTACTTC. Protein: CASSMGGPSYEQYF. Together with reference TRBV19 and TRBJ2-7, the CDR3 gives the full variable domain: DGGITQSPKYLFRKEGQNVTLSCEQNLNHDAMYWYRQDPGQGLRLIYYSQIVNDFQKGDIAEGYSVSREKKESFPLTVTSAQKNPTAFYLCASSMGGPSYEQYFGPGTRLTVT.